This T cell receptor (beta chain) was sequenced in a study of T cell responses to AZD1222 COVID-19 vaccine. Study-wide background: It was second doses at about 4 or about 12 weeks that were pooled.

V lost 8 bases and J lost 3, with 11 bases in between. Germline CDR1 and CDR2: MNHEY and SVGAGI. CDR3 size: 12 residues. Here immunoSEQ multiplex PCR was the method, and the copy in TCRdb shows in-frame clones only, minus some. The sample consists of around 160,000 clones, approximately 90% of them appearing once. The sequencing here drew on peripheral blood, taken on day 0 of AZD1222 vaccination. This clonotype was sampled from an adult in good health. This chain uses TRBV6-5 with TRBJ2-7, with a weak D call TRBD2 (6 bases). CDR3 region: CASGDSNYEQYF. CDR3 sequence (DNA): TGTGCCAGCGGGGACTCAAACTACGAGCAGTACTTC.